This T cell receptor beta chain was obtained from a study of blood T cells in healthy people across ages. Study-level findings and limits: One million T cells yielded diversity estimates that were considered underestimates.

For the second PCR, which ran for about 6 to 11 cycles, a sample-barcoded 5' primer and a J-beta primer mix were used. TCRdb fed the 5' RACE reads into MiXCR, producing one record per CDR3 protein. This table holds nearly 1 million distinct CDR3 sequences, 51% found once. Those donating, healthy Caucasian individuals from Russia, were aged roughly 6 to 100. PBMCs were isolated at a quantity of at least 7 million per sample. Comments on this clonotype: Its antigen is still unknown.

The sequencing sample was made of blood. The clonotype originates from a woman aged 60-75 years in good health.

In nucleotides, the CDR3 is TGTGCCAGCAGTGTCGCCCACAGGGTCTTTGAGACCCAGTACTTC. It yields the protein CASSVAHRVFETQYF. V usage is TRBV6-4 and J usage is TRBJ2-5; tentative D call: TRBD1 (6 bases). Trimming removed 4 bases from V and 5 bases from J, with 17 bases in between. This CDR3 region has 15 residues. In germline, CDR1 is MRHNA, CDR2 SNTAGT.